The rows below give T cell receptor beta chains drawn from one sample of a study of beta chain features in type 1 diabetes. Clones were read by immunoSEQ multiplex PCR, and TCRdb kept only the in-frame ones, dropping some. The table records some 190,000 clones, 7.5% to 8.5% of them present only once. The specimen was central memory CD4+ T cells from blood. These TCRs come from a man aged 18 to 29 with type 1 diabetes. Both conserved end residues are part of each CDR3. A D gene is named only where the DNA matches it firmly. For some rows the clone size is stated as once, few or many, or as a class when expanded; others skip it.

few | TRBJ2-2 | TRBV11-2 | - | TGTGCCAGCAGCTCGAGTCAGAACACCGGGGAGCTGTTTTTT | CASSSSQNTGELFF
- | TRBJ1-1 | TRBV30 | - | TGTGCCTGGAGTCGCGGGGGGGCTGAAGCTTTCTTT | CAWSRGGAEAFF
- | TRBJ2-7 | TRBV29-1 | TRBD2 | TGCAGCGCGTGGGGGGGCGTTCGCGGGGGGCTGGTCGAGCAGTACTTC | CSAWGGVRGGLVEQYF
few | TRBJ2-2 | TRBV11-2 | - | TGTGCCAGCAGCTGGGGCTTCACCGGGGAGCTGTTTTTT | CASSWGFTGELFF
few | TRBJ1-2 | TRBV6-5 | - | TGTGCCAGCAGCACAGCAGGGATATATGGCTACACCTTC | CASSTAGIYGYTF
- | TRBJ2-5 | TRBV4-2 | - | TGTGCCAGCAGCCAAGACTGGGCAGCCTTGGAGACCCAGTACTTC | CASSQDWAALETQYF
- | TRBJ2-1 | TRBV2 | TRBD2 | TGTGCCAGCAGTGGACTAGCGGGAGAGGTCTTC | CASSGLAGEVF
few | TRBJ2-1 | TRBV28 | TRBD2 | TGTGCCAGCAGTTTAGCGGGGGGATACAATGAGCAGTTCTTC | CASSLAGGYNEQFF
few | TRBJ2-4 | TRBV28 | - | TGTGCCAGCAGGGCGTCGGGCAAAAACATTCAGTACTTC | CASRASGKNIQYF
few | TRBJ2-7 | TRBV5-1 | - | TGCGCCAGCGGAGACGGATCCTACGAGCAGTACTTC | CASGDGSYEQYF
few | TRBJ1-5 | TRBV6-6 | - | TGTGCCAGCAGCCACGGACACCCGAGCAATCAGCCCCAGCATTTT | CASSHGHPSNQPQHF
many | TRBJ2-1 | TRBV6-5 | - | TGTGCCAGCAGTCGGAAGGGGCCATACAATGAGCAGTTCTTC | CASSRKGPYNEQFF
few | TRBJ1-1 | TRBV5-1 | TRBD1 | TGCGCCAGCATGACAGGGGGCTCAGAAACTGAAGCTTTCTTT | CASMTGGSETEAFF